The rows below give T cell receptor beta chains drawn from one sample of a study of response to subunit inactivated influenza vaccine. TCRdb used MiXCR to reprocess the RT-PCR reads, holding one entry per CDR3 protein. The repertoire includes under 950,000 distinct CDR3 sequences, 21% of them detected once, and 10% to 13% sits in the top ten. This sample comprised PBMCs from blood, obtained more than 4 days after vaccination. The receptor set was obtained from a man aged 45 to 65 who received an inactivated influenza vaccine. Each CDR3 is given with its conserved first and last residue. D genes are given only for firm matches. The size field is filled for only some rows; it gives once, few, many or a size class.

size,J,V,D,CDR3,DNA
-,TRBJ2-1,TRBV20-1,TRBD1,CSRGKGTGPYNEQFF,TGCAGTAGGGGGAAGGGGACAGGACCCTACAATGAGCAGTTCTTC
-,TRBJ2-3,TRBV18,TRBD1,CASSLLDRGRTDTQYF,TGTGCCAGCTCACTCCTGGACAGGGGACGCACAGATACGCAGTATTTT
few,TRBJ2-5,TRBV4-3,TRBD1,CASSQDGQGDRETQYF,TGCGCCAGCAGCCAAGATGGACAGGGGGACAGAGAGACCCAGTACTTC
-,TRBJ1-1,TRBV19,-,CASSIGKGGGTEAFF,TGTGCCAGTAGTATCGGGAAGGGAGGCGGCACTGAAGCTTTCTTT
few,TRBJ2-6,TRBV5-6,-,CASSLQGPGKMSGANVLTF,TGTGCCAGCAGCTTGCAGGGGCCAGGGAAAATGTCTGGGGCCAACGTCCTGACTTTC
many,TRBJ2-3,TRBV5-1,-,CASSSGVSRTDTQYF,TGCGCCAGCAGCTCTGGGGTTTCTCGCACAGATACGCAGTATTTT
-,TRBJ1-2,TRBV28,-,CASTQNYGYTF,TGTGCCAGCACGCAAAACTATGGCTACACCTTC
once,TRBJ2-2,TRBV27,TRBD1,CASSLRQTGYNTGELFF,TGTGCCAGCAGTTTACGTCAGACAGGGTACAACACCGGGGAGCTGTTTTTT
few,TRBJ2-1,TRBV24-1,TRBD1,CAISTRGRNEQFF,TGTGCCATCAGCACGAGGGGGCGCAATGAGCAGTTCTTC
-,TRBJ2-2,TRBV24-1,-,CATSDSLTPAGELFF,TGTGCCACCAGTGATTCCTTGACGCCCGCCGGGGAGCTGTTTTTT
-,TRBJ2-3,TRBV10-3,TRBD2,CAISVGRESTDTQYF,TGTGCCATCAGTGTTGGGCGGGAGAGCACAGATACGCAGTATTTT
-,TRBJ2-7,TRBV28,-,CASSLRPSSEQYF,TGTGCCAGCAGTTTAAGGCCCTCGAGCGAGCAGTACTTC
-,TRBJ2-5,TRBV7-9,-,CAGYTGTQETQYF,TGTGCCGGATACACAGGGACACAAGAGACCCAGTACTTC
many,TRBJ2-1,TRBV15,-,CATSRRDLVWGGNEQFF,TGTGCCACCAGCAGACGGGACCTAGTTTGGGGAGGCAATGAGCAGTTCTTC
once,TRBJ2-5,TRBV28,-,CASSLYPSPVGETQYF,TGTGCCAGCAGTTTATACCCTAGCCCAGTGGGTGAGACCCAGTACTTC
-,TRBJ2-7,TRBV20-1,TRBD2,CSAGSSGAFYEQYF,TGCAGTGCGGGGAGTAGCGGGGCATTCTACGAGCAGTACTTC
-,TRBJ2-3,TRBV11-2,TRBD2,CASSKSAGLAGDADTQYF,TGTGCCAGCAGCAAATCGGCAGGGCTAGCGGGAGATGCAGATACGCAGTATTTT
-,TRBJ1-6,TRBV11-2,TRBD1,CASSPTRTGKLSSYNSPLHF,TGTGCCAGCAGCCCTACCAGGACAGGGAAACTTAGCTCCTATAATTCACCCCTCCACTTT
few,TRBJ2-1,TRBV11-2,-,CASSLEGLASSYNEQFF,TGTGCCAGCAGCTTAGAGGGTCTAGCTTCTTCCTACAATGAGCAGTTCTTC
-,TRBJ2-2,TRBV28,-,CASRASGKTGELFF,TGTGCCAGCAGGGCCTCAGGGAAAACCGGGGAGCTGTTTTTT
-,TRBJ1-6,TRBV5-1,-,CASSLDSSGGSSPLHF,TGCGCCAGCAGCTTGGATTCGAGCGGGGGTAGTTCACCCCTCCACTTT
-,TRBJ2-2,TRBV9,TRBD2,CASSFRTRSTGELFF,TGTGCCAGCAGCTTCCGGACTAGGTCCACCGGGGAGCTGTTTTTT
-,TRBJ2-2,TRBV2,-,CASSDPGLGTGELFF,TGTGCCAGCAGTGATCCAGGGTTGGGCACCGGGGAGCTGTTTTTT
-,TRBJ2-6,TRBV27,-,CATGTGPSGANVLTF,TGTGCCACCGGAACAGGGCCGTCTGGGGCCAACGTCCTGACTTTC
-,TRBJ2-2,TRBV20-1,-,CSAREFANTGELFF,TGCAGTGCTAGGGAATTCGCGAACACCGGGGAGCTGTTTTTT
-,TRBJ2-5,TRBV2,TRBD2,CASSGGVLAGVSETQYF,TGTGCCAGCAGTGGGGGGGTCCTAGCGGGAGTGTCCGAGACCCAGTACTTC
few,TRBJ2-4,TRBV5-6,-,CASSLRQIAKNIQYF,TGTGCCAGCAGCCTTCGACAGATAGCCAAAAACATTCAGTACTTC
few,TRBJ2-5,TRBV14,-,CASSQPLGVETQYF,TGTGCCAGCAGCCAACCCCTAGGAGTGGAGACCCAGTACTTC
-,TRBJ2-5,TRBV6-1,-,CASRTGGAAGETQYF,TGTGCCAGCAGGACCGGAGGGGCAGCCGGGGAGACCCAGTACTTC
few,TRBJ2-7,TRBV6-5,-,CASSFDKREYYEQYF,TGTGCCAGCAGTTTCGACAAGCGCGAATACTACGAGCAGTACTTC
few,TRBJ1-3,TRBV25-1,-,CASTRGRGNTIYF,TGTGCCAGCACGAGAGGGAGGGGAAACACCATATATTTT
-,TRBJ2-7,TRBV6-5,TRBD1,CASSYSGRQGRYEQYF,TGTGCCAGCAGTTACTCAGGGCGACAGGGGAGGTACGAGCAGTACTTC
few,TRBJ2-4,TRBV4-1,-,CASSQEVYTLGQNIQYF,TGCGCCAGCAGCCAAGAAGTTTACACCCTGGGACAAAACATTCAGTACTTC
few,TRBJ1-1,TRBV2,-,CASRWVREDTEAFF,TGTGCCAGCAGATGGGTCAGGGAAGACACTGAAGCTTTCTTT
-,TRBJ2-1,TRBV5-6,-,CASSLLGVSGSYNEQFF,TGTGCCAGCAGCTTGCTCGGGGTTTCTGGCTCCTACAATGAGCAGTTCTTC